Shown below are 10 T cell receptor beta chains from a single sample sequenced in a study of shared clonotypes between healthy human individuals. The method was immunoSEQ multiplex PCR; TCRdb's version includes in-frame clones alone and lacks a portion of them. Among about 700,000 clones, just over 90% were seen once, and the ten largest hold about a quarter. Terminally differentiated effector memory CD45RA+ cells were excluded from the naive CD8 cells, which were CD45RO-negative and positively selected for CCR7. The material sequenced was naive CD8+ T cells sorted from blood. These receptors were collected from a young man in good health.

This sequence joins TRBV4-1 and TRBJ2-7; 7 positions agree with TRBD1. The CDR3 is 15 residues long. In germline, CDR1 is MGHRA, CDR2 YSYEKL. J was trimmed by 3 bases and V by 0 bases; bases with no gene match: 5. This CDR3 reads CASSQEGGRIYEQYF. In nucleotides, the CDR3 is TGCGCCAGCAGCCAAGAAGGGGGCCGAATCTACGAGCAGTACTTC.

The chain couples TRBV19 to TRBJ2-3, with D perhaps TRBD2 (6 bases). Germline V gene lookup returns CDR1 LNHDA and CDR2 SQIVND (reference sequence). CDR3 length: 15 amino acids. V was trimmed by 3 bases and J by 6 bases, leaving 16 bases between them. The CDR3 spells CASSIIGGAVDTQYF. In DNA form, the CDR3 reads TGTGCCAGTAGTATTATTGGAGGGGCGGTGGATACGCAGTATTTT.

This chain joins TRBV6-4 and TRBJ2-1; unclear D gene. The V end was cut by 7 bases, the J end by 1 base, with 5 bases between. CDR1 is MRHNA and CDR2 is SNTAGT in the germline V gene. CDR3 size: 12 residues. The CDR3 DNA reads as TGTGCCAGCAAATCATCCTACAATGAGCAGTTCTTC. The encoded protein is CASKSSYNEQFF.

Only one count was recorded for this clone. This chain links TRBV5-6 with TRBJ1-1, with D hard to call. The germline V and J ends were trimmed by 4 bases and 10 bases, with 17 bases remaining between them. This CDR3 region has 13 residues. Germline loops: CDR1 SGHDT, CDR2 YYEEEE. The CDR3 nucleotides are TGTGCCAGCAGCGGGCTTATCGGGAAGGGAGCTTTCTTT. Translating it yields CASSGLIGKGAFF.

The chain recombines TRBV5-8 with TRBJ2-7, with D tentatively TRBD1 (5 bases). Germline loops: CDR1 SGHTS, CDR2 YDEGEE. The CDR3 totals 15 residues. V gave up 3 bases and J gave up 2 bases, with 15 bases separating them. CDR3 in amino acids: CASSWGEARAYEQYF. Here the CDR3 DNA reads TGTGCCAGCAGCTGGGGCGAGGCGAGAGCCTACGAGCAGTACTTC.

V gene TRBV4-1 combines with J gene TRBJ1-2; TRBD1 agrees at 9 bases. CDR3 size: 16 residues. After removal of 1 base from V and 5 bases from J, the junction contained 8 bases not matched to a gene. From germline, CDR1 is MGHRA and CDR2 YSYEKL. CDR3 coding DNA: TGCGCCAGCAGCCAAGTGGGGGCAGGGACAGGGTATGGCTACACCTTC. This sequence encodes CASSQVGAGTGYGYTF.

V is TRBV29-1 and J is TRBJ2-3; 8 nucleotides agree with TRBD2. Germline lookup yields CDR1 SQVTM and CDR2 ANQGSEA. V dropped 3 bases and J dropped 5; count of bases not matched to a gene: 4. The CDR3 spans 13 residues. The CDR3 DNA reads as TGCAGCGTTGAGTTAGCGGGACAAGATACGCAGTATTTT. Translated, it gives CSVELAGQDTQYF.

This chain uses TRBV7-9 with TRBJ1-4, with TRBD1 matching over 7 bases. Germline V gives CDR1 SEHNR, CDR2 FQNEAQ (reference sequence). There are 14 residues in the CDR3. V lost 4 bases, J lost 7 bases, and 6 bases stayed unmatched. This CDR3 reads CASSSAGGSEKLFF. The CDR3 bases are TGTGCCAGCAGCTCAGCAGGGGGGAGTGAAAAACTGTTTTTT.

J is TRBJ2-7 and V is TRBV4-1; tentative D call: TRBD1 (5 bases). Trimming shortened V by 2 bases and J by 4 bases, and 18 bases separated the two germline ends. This CDR3 has 16 residues. Germline V gives CDR1 MGHRA, CDR2 YSYEKL. DNA of the CDR3: TGCGCCAGCAGCCAATCCTCGGGCAGGGTCAGTTACGAGCAGTACTTC. This sequence encodes CASSQSSGRVSYEQYF.

This clone occurred once. The chain employs TRBV28 and TRBJ2-3, with TRBD1 matching 7 bases. After removal of 7 bases from V and 1 base from J, the junction contained 14 bases not matched to a gene. The CDR3 has 17 amino acids. Germline-derived CDR1 and CDR2 are MDHEN and SYDVKM. The CDR3 bases are TGTGCCAGCAACCCCTTAGGGACAGTTCTTCGCACAGATACGCAGTATTTT. Translated: CASNPLGTVLRTDTQYF.